The 19 T cell receptor beta chains below all came from one sample that was sequenced in a study of post-analysis software for immune sequencing data. Notes on the study in general: Patients carried five TRBV segments more frequently than controls did, and TRBV5-6, TRBV5-1 and TRBV20-1 were among them.

Unique molecular identifiers were present in the TCR beta cDNA libraries. Each CDR3 protein gets one entry after TCRdb re-called the PCR reads with MiXCR. The table includes about 820,000 distinct CDR3 sequences, around 53% detected once. These receptors' targets are unknown. Input material: blood. These receptors all come from a girl between 5 and 17 years old with multiple sclerosis.

The rearrangement joins TRBV7-6 to TRBJ2-4; tentatively, D is TRBD1 (5 bases). The assigned J gene may be wrong: the sequence end matches TRBJ2-7 better. The CDR3 covers 14 residues. Germline V gives CDR1 SGHVS, CDR2 FNYEAQ. The CDR3 here is CASSLFAGPYEQYF. DNA of the CDR3: TGTGCCAGCAGCTTATTTGCAGGGCCCTACGAGCAGTACTTC.

This clonotype appeared a few times. This chain uses TRBV7-9 with TRBJ1-1; TRBD1 aligns across 9 bases. Losses at the gene ends were 1 base for V and 8 bases for J; bases not matched to a gene: 2. The CDR3 length is 13 residues. Germline-derived CDR1 and CDR2 are SEHNR and FQNEAQ (reference sequence). The DNA for the CDR3 is TGTGCCAGCAGCTTAGTGGGACAGGGAGAAGCTTTCTTT. Its translation: CASSLVGQGEAFF.

This clonotype was seen only a few times. This CDR3 reads CASSLTLGQGGGYTF. The CDR3 DNA reads as TGTGCCAGCAGCTTAACCCTAGGGCAGGGGGGCGGCTACACCTTC. The V call is TRBV11-2, the J call TRBJ1-2, with TRBD1 matching 7 bases. The CDR3 sequence is 15 residues long. V gave up 2 bases and J gave up 8 bases; unmatched junction bases: 11. Per germline, CDR1 SGHAT and CDR2 FQNNGV.

This clonotype has only a few counts. The chain joins TRBV7-3 to TRBJ2-1; TRBD1 might be the D (6 bases). CDR1 SGHTA and CDR2 FQGTGA come from the germline V gene. CDR3 length: 18 amino acids. Trimming stripped 5 bases from V and 4 bases from J, with 24 bases between. The CDR3 region is CASSPSPLQGKVYNEQFF. The CDR3 nucleotides read TGTGCCAGCAGCCCCTCACCCTTACAGGGAAAGGTTTACAATGAGCAGTTCTTC.

The chain has TRBV6-5 and TRBJ1-2; a possible D gene is TRBD1 (6 bases). Germline values: CDR1 MNHEY, CDR2 SVGAGI. V was pared by 6 bases and J by 3 bases, with 11 bases between. CDR3 length: 13 amino acids. The CDR3 protein is CASRTGSYYGYTF. The CDR3 DNA reads TGTGCCAGCAGAACAGGGTCCTACTATGGCTACACCTTC.

The genes are TRBV10-3 and TRBJ1-1; the D is unclear. CDR1 is ENHRY, CDR2 SYGVKD, per germline. The V end lost 4 bases, the J end lost 1 base, and 7 bases lay between the germline ends. This CDR3 comprises 13 residues. Written as DNA, the CDR3 is TGTGCCATCAGTGTAAGTAGGAACACTGAAGCTTTCTTT. Translated, it gives CAISVSRNTEAFF.

This clonotype was seen a few times. A much bigger clone sits one base away, suggesting this may be a read error. The chain joins TRBV20-1 to TRBJ2-5; maybe TRBD2 (6 bases). Per the germline V gene, CDR1 is DFQATT and CDR2 is SNEGSKA (reference sequence). This CDR3 region has 12 residues. V lost 6 bases and J lost 7, with 15 bases in between. The CDR3 DNA reads as TGCAGTGCCACGCCCTTGGGAGGGACCCAGTACTTC. Protein sequence: CSATPLGGTQYF.

The V gene is TRBV10-3, the J gene TRBJ1-1, with a possible D match to TRBD1 (6 bases). With 0 bases removed from V and 5 bases from J, the gap between germline ends came to 16 bases. CDR1 is ENHRY, CDR2 SYGVKD, per germline. The length of the CDR3 is 16 residues. The CDR3 sequence: CAISESMAGVGTEAFF. In DNA, the CDR3 is TGTGCCATCAGTGAGTCGATGGCAGGGGTTGGAACTGAAGCTTTCTTT.

Note on this clonotype: Being one base from a much bigger clone, this may be a read error. J is TRBJ2-3 and V is TRBV9; no reliable D call. CDR1 and CDR2 (germline): SGDLS, YYNGEE. V lost 0 bases and J 5 bases, leaving 19 bases between the germline ends. This CDR3 is 17 amino acids long. In DNA, the CDR3 is TGTGCCAGCAGCGTAGAAGCGTTCTCTACCCGTGGAGATACGCAGTATTTT. This sequence encodes CASSVEAFSTRGDTQYF.

The J gene is TRBJ2-3, the V gene TRBV20-1; D assignment may be TRBD1 or TRBD2 (5 bases each). Germline V gene sequence: CDR1 DFQATT, CDR2 SNEGSKA (reference sequence). Deletions cut 0 bases from V and 0 bases from J, with 16 bases between. The CDR3 runs to 17 residues. CDR3 nucleotides: TGCAGTGCTAGAGATCGTAGCTCCGGGACCAGCACAGATACGCAGTATTTT. Protein: CSARDRSSGTSTDTQYF.

In its sample, this clonotype was seen a few times. The chain employs TRBV14 and TRBJ2-7; D unclear. The CDR3 is made up of 11 amino acids. Trimming cost V 5 bases and J 3 bases, with 5 bases left between them. Germline V gives CDR1 SGHDN, CDR2 FVKESK. The CDR3 DNA reads as TGTGCCAGCAGCAATTACTACGAGCAGTACTTC. This translates into CASSNYYEQYF.

The V call is TRBV2, the J call TRBJ2-7; 8 bases align to TRBD1. V shed 2 bases and J 2 bases; nucleotides not matched to a gene: 2. The CDR3 sequence is 14 residues long. Per the germline V gene, CDR1 is SNHLY and CDR2 is FYNNEI. CDR3 residues: CASSEYRGTYEQYF. The CDR3 DNA is TGTGCCAGCAGTGAATACAGGGGGACCTACGAGCAGTACTTC.

This sequence joins TRBV4-1 and TRBJ1-1, with D possibly being TRBD1 (6 bases). CDR3 length: 18 amino acids. The germline gives CDR1 MGHRA, CDR2 YSYEKL. Trimming shortened V by 1 base and J by 1 base, and 19 bases separated the two germline ends. In DNA form, the CDR3 reads TGCGCCAGCAGCCAAGTTCCAGGGGCCGCGATCTGGAACACTGAAGCTTTCTTT. It encodes CASSQVPGAAIWNTEAFF.

This CDR3 reads CASSWDLDTQYF. The CDR3 bases are TGCGCCAGCAGCTGGGATCTGGATACGCAGTATTTT. The rearrangement uses TRBV5-1 and TRBJ2-3; no definite D call. Between the trimmed V and J ends, which lost 3 bases and 6 bases, there was a span of 8 bases. CDR1 is SGHRS, CDR2 YFSETQ, per germline. The CDR3 loop spans 12 amino acids.

Notes on this clonotype: The germline gene is not matched at one end of the junction; a read error may be the cause. Here the CDR3 reads CAGSSEGRKNNEQFF. Written as DNA, the CDR3 is TGCGCCGGCAGCAGTGAAGGGCGGAAAAACAATGAGCAGTTCTTC. The rearrangement links TRBV5-1 to TRBJ2-1; D is uncertain. The CDR3 extends over 15 amino acids. Germline V gene sequence: CDR1 SGHRS, CDR2 YFSETQ.

This chain connects TRBV5-1 to TRBJ1-1; 8 nucleotides align to TRBD1. The CDR3 consists of 17 residues. The V gene end was trimmed by 2 bases and the J gene end by 1 base; junction bases not matched to a gene: 10. Germline CDR1 SGHRS, CDR2 YFSETQ. In DNA, the CDR3 is TGCGCCAGCAGCTTAATTACAGGGGGACGGGCGAACACTGAAGCTTTCTTT. It translates to CASSLITGGRANTEAFF. Complete variable domain (other parts from reference TRBV5-1 and TRBJ1-1): KAGVTQTPRYLIKTRGQQVTLSCSPISGHRSVSWYQQTPGQGLQFLFEYFSETQRNKGNFPGRFSGRQFSNSRSEMNVSTLELGDSALYLCASSLITGGRANTEAFFGQGTRLTVV.

This clonotype is a singleton in its sample. The chain combines TRBV11-2 with TRBJ1-2; unclear D gene. The CDR3 length is 15 residues. In germline, CDR1 is SGHAT, CDR2 FQNNGV. V lost 5 bases and J lost 3, with 16 bases in between. For the CDR3, the DNA is TGTGCCAGCAGCGCGTCGGACGGATACGACTATGGCTACACCTTC. This encodes CASSASDGYDYGYTF.

This rearrangement joins TRBV7-6 to TRBJ2-7; 9 nucleotides line up with TRBD2. Trimming removed 4 bases from V and 3 bases from J; junction bases left unmatched: 7. The CDR3 totals 15 residues. Germline-derived CDR1 and CDR2 are SGHVS and FNYEAQ. Written as DNA, the CDR3 is TGTGCCAGCAGCTCATTTAGCGGGAGTAACTACGAGCAGTACTTC. Translation gives CASSSFSGSNYEQYF.

CDR3 in amino acids: CSVRLRGPSYEQYF. Here the CDR3 DNA reads TGCAGCGTTCGTCTCAGGGGGCCCTCCTACGAGCAGTACTTC. The chain couples TRBV29-1 to TRBJ2-7, with 8 bases aligning to TRBD1. After removal of 5 bases from V and 0 bases from J, the junction contained 6 bases not matched to a gene. The CDR3 contains 14 residues. The V gene's germline CDR1 is SQVTM and CDR2 ANQGSEA.